The 30 T cell receptor beta chains below all came from one sample that was sequenced in a study of Ad26.COV2.S vaccination and SARS-CoV-2 variants. Sequenced by immunoSEQ multiplex PCR; TCRdb stores in-frame clones only, minus some. In the table there are approximately 97,000 clones, around three quarters of which are singletons. Here the sequenced sample was peripheral blood, taken after recovery from COVID-19. The receptors come from a human donor who had recovered from COVID-19.

The V and J genes are TRBV7-9 and TRBJ2-2; 7 bases fit TRBD2. V dropped 7 bases and J dropped 6; count of bases not matched to a gene: 20. The CDR3 extends over 18 amino acids. Germline CDR1 SEHNR, CDR2 FQNEAQ (reference sequence). CDR3 in amino acids: CASTSGRGVNGSPGELFF. CDR3 bases: TGTGCCAGCACCTCCGGCCGGGGGGTAAATGGTTCCCCCGGGGAGCTGTTTTTT.

The genes are TRBV18 and TRBJ2-3; D uncertain. CDR1 and CDR2 from the germline V gene are KGHSH and LQKENI. V dropped 2 bases and J dropped 3 bases, with 3 bases sitting between them. The CDR3 runs to 12 residues. This chain's CDR3 is CASSPSTDTQYF. The CDR3 region has the DNA TGTGCCAGCTCACCATCGACAGATACGCAGTATTTT.

This clone was picked up a small number of times. This chain connects TRBV10-3 to TRBJ1-2; D uncertain. Deletions cut 11 bases from V and 4 bases from J, with 17 bases between. CDR1 and CDR2 (germline): ENHRY, SYGVKD. The CDR3 covers 13 residues. The CDR3 protein is CAARRDGGYGYTF. DNA for the CDR3: TGTGCCGCTCGGCGAGACGGAGGCTATGGCTACACCTTC.

This clone appeared a single time. The chain combines TRBV28 with TRBJ1-4; no firm D call. Germline V CDR1 and CDR2: MDHEN, SYDVKM. V was trimmed by 4 bases and J by 0 bases, leaving 9 bases between them. CDR3 size: 15 residues. The CDR3 bases are TGTGCCAGCAGTTCGCCCGGATCAACTAATGAAAAACTGTTTTTT. Its translation: CASSSPGSTNEKLFF.

This chain connects TRBV6-5 to TRBJ2-1; TRBD2 agrees at 10 bases. The CDR3 totals 15 residues. Germline V gene data show CDR1 as MNHEY and CDR2 as SVGAGI. The trim removed 0 bases at V and 9 bases at J, leaving 5 bases unmatched. CDR3 protein: CASSYSQRGGFEQFF. CDR3 nucleotides: TGTGCCAGCAGTTACTCACAGCGGGGGGGATTTGAGCAGTTCTTC.

This clone was recorded only once. This chain links TRBV10-3 with TRBJ2-7; 8 nucleotides line up with TRBD1. Germline trimming cut 11 bases from V and 4 bases from J; bases unmatched to any gene: 10. Germline V gene sequence: CDR1 ENHRY, CDR2 SYGVKD. This CDR3 region has 13 residues. The DNA of the CDR3 is TGTGCCGTCTCGACAGGGGAACGATACGAGCAGTACTTC. Its protein product is CAVSTGERYEQYF.

The J gene is TRBJ2-2, the V gene TRBV7-6; TRBD2 matches 8 bases. CDR3 length: 15 residues. Germline V gives CDR1 SGHVS, CDR2 FNYEAQ. J lost 0 bases, V lost 5 bases, and 2 bases had no gene match. CDR3 DNA sequence: TGTGCCAGCAGCCCCGGGGGGGCGAACACCGGGGAGCTGTTTTTT. Its translation is CASSPGGANTGELFF.

The chain is built from TRBV5-1 and TRBJ1-1; 9 bases match TRBD1. The CDR3 has 14 residues. With V trimmed by 4 bases and J by 4 bases, 5 bases remained unmatched. Per the germline V gene, CDR1 is SGHRS and CDR2 is YFSETQ. CDR3 coding DNA: TGCGCCAGCAGCAGGGACAGGGAGGGCACTGAAGCTTTCTTT. This translates into CASSRDREGTEAFF.

The chain has TRBV5-4 and TRBJ2-3; 14 nucleotides align to TRBD2. After removal of 4 bases from V and 8 bases from J, the junction contained 9 bases not matched to a gene. CDR3 size: 16 residues. CDR1 and CDR2 from the germline V gene are SGHNT and YYREEE (reference sequence). The CDR3 coding sequence is TGTGCCAGCAGCACTAGGACTAGCGGGGGGTCTGCTACGCAGTATTTT. As protein: CASSTRTSGGSATQYF.

V and J are TRBV7-2 and TRBJ2-7, with D unclear. Deletions cut 3 bases from V and 2 bases from J, with 8 bases between. CDR1 SGHTA and CDR2 FQGNSA come from the germline V gene. The CDR3 sequence is 13 residues long. The CDR3 coding sequence is TGTGCCAGCAGCTTTGATGAGGCCTACGAGCAGTACTTC. Translating gives CASSFDEAYEQYF.

This chain connects TRBV21-1 to TRBJ2-2; the DNA was not compared with TRBD1, the D call given in the table. TRBV21-1 is noted as a pseudogene. The CDR3 spans 18 residues. The CDR3 bases are TGTGCCAGCAGCAGTTCTGCCGGGGACAGTTCACGGGCCGGGGAGCTGTTTTTT. Translated, it gives CASSSSAGDSSRAGELFF.

The gene calls are TRBV7-3 and TRBJ2-2; D unclear. CDR1 and CDR2 (germline): SGHTA, FQGTGA. Trimming pared 4 bases from V and 0 bases from J, leaving 6 bases between. This CDR3 comprises 14 residues. The CDR3 nucleotides are TGTGCCAGCAGCTCGGAACCGAACACCGGGGAGCTGTTTTTT. The encoded protein is CASSSEPNTGELFF.

This clone came up a few times. V usage is TRBV14 and J usage is TRBJ2-4; D not certain. The CDR3 is 11 residues long. V lost 2 bases and J 8 bases, leaving 4 bases between the germline ends. Germline CDR1 SGHDN, CDR2 FVKESK. CDR3 nucleotides: TGTGCCAGCAGCCAATCTGACATTCAGTACTTC. This sequence encodes CASSQSDIQYF.

The genes are TRBV24-1 and TRBJ2-5; D is undetermined. Per the germline V gene, CDR1 is KGHDR and CDR2 is SFDVKD. This CDR3 region has 13 residues. V was shortened by 3 bases and J by 5 bases, with 9 bases between the two germline ends. CDR3 protein: CATSDRWAETQYF. CDR3 coding DNA: TGTGCCACCAGTGATCGGTGGGCGGAGACCCAGTACTTC.

V gene TRBV6-5 combines with J gene TRBJ1-4, with D possibly matching TRBD1 (5 bases). The V gene's germline CDR1 is MNHEY and CDR2 SVGAGI. V shed 6 bases and J shed 3 bases, with 14 bases lying between them. This CDR3 is built from 15 residues. CDR3 protein: CASRNVGRANEKLFF. CDR3 coding DNA: TGTGCCAGCAGAAACGTGGGGCGGGCTAATGAAAAACTGTTTTTT.

This clone was detected once. V usage is TRBV7-9 and J usage is TRBJ2-2; 7 bases are a match to TRBD2. Unmatched junction bases numbered 9, after V lost 5 bases and J lost 3 bases. The CDR3 contains 16 residues. CDR1 and CDR2 (germline): SEHNR, FQNEAQ (reference sequence). CDR3 residues: CASSPPGGGDTGELFF. The CDR3, as DNA: TGTGCCAGCAGCCCACCCGGGGGAGGGGACACCGGGGAGCTGTTTTTT. Full variable domain (rest looked up from reference TRBV7-9 and TRBJ2-2): DTGVSQNPRHKITKRGQNVTFRCDPISEHNRLYWYRQTLGQGPEFLTYFQNEAQLEKSRLLSDRFSAERPKGSFSTLEIQRTEQGDSAMYLCASSPPGGGDTGELFFGEGSRLTVL.

The chain recombines TRBV12-3 or TRBV12-4 with TRBJ1-2; 10 bases are a match to TRBD1. The length of the CDR3 is 13 residues. The V gene end was trimmed by 5 bases and the J gene end by 8 bases; junction bases not matched to a gene: 5. DNA for the CDR3: TGTGCCAGCAGTCGACAGGGGGCGTTGGGCTACACCTTC. Translated: CASSRQGALGYTF.

This clone has just a few counts. The CDR3 nucleotides read TGTGCCAGCAGCGCGGAGGCGATTTGGCAGCCCCAGCATTTT. It yields the protein CASSAEAIWQPQHF. The chain carries TRBV28 and TRBJ1-5; D is unresolved. Germline V gives CDR1 MDHEN, CDR2 SYDVKM. Trimming removed 6 bases from V and 7 bases from J, with 16 bases in between. The CDR3 consists of 14 residues.

This clone was picked up one time. The chain couples TRBV3-1 (or the pseudogene TRBV3-2) to TRBJ2-5; D is uncertain. Germline V gene data show CDR1 as LGHDT and CDR2 as YNNKEL (reference sequence). The CDR3 consists of 14 residues. Trimming left V 1 base short and J 0 bases short, with 6 bases between. CDR3 sequence (DNA): TGTGCCAGCAGCCAAGCGCCCAACCAAGAGACCCAGTACTTC. Residues: CASSQAPNQETQYF.

The chain uses TRBV28 and TRBJ1-5, with D unresolved. This CDR3 is built from 12 residues. Germline V gives CDR1 MDHEN, CDR2 SYDVKM. The ends were cut back, 5 bases at V and 1 base at J, with 3 bases in the middle. In DNA, the CDR3 is TGTGCCAGCAGTCCCAGCAATCAGCCCCAGCATTTT. Translating it yields CASSPSNQPQHF. The entire variable domain, with the rest obtained from reference TRBV28 and TRBJ1-5, is as follows: DVKVTQSSRYLVKRTGEKVFLECVQDMDHENMFWYRQDPGLGLRLIYFSYDVKMKEKGDIPEGYSVSREKKERFSLILESASTNQTSMYLCASSPSNQPQHFGDGTRLSIL.

The J gene is TRBJ2-1, the V gene TRBV2; 8 bases are shared with TRBD2. From germline, CDR1 is SNHLY and CDR2 FYNNEI. Trimming took 4 bases from V and 0 from J; bases not matched to a gene: 5. This CDR3 has 16 amino acids. The CDR3 nucleotides read TGTGCCAGCAGTGCTAGCGGGTCCTCCTCCTACAATGAGCAGTTCTTC. The encoded protein is CASSASGSSSYNEQFF.

The J gene is TRBJ2-4, the V gene TRBV7-9, with TRBD1 matching over 8 bases. Germline V gives CDR1 SEHNR, CDR2 FQNEAQ (reference sequence). The junction had 1 base not matched to a gene; V was cut back by 3 bases and J by 6 bases. The CDR3 runs 13 residues. CDR3 in DNA: TGTGCCAGCAGCTTGGGACAGGCAAACATTCAGTACTTC. It specifies CASSLGQANIQYF.

This clone showed up just a few times. The V call is TRBV28, the J call TRBJ1-2, with 8 nucleotides matching TRBD1. The CDR3 consists of 18 residues. Trimming took 4 bases from V and 0 from J; bases not matched to a gene: 13. CDR1 and CDR2 from the germline V gene are MDHEN and SYDVKM. The CDR3 region is CASSSPRDRSISNYGYTF. The CDR3 DNA follows: TGTGCCAGCAGTTCGCCTCGGGACAGGTCAATATCTAACTATGGCTACACCTTC.

The rearrangement links TRBV28 to TRBJ1-2; a possible D gene is TRBD1 (5 bases). The CDR3 is 14 amino acids. V was clipped by 3 bases and J by 0 bases, with 8 bases between them. Germline-derived CDR1 and CDR2 are MDHEN and SYDVKM. The DNA of the CDR3 is TGTGCCAGCAGTTTCCCGGGGGCTAACTATGGCTACACCTTC. This translates into CASSFPGANYGYTF.

This sequence joins TRBV18 and TRBJ2-5; D may be TRBD1 (5 bases). The V end lost 6 bases, the J end lost 5 bases, and 13 bases lay between the germline ends. The CDR3 is made up of 13 amino acids. The germline V gene has CDR1 KGHSH and CDR2 LQKENI. The CDR3 sequence is CASSYGAAETQYF. CDR3 bases: TGTGCCAGCTCTTATGGGGCTGCGGAGACCCAGTACTTC.

This clone turned up a few times. The chain carries TRBV7-2 and TRBJ1-1, with D unresolved. The V gene's germline CDR1 is SGHTA and CDR2 FQGNSA. The ends were cut back, 1 base at V and 3 bases at J, with 15 bases in the middle. The CDR3 covers 16 residues. In DNA form, the CDR3 reads TGTGCCAGCAGCTTAGTCGGGGTACGTTTTTACACTGAAGCTTTCTTT. Residues: CASSLVGVRFYTEAFF.

This rearrangement joins TRBV6-2 or TRBV6-3 to TRBJ2-6; D unclear. The V gene lost 2 bases and the J gene lost 2 bases, with 10 bases spanning the gap. The CDR3 sequence is 16 residues long. Germline CDR1 reads MNHEY; CDR2 reads SVGEGT. The CDR3 nucleotides read TGTGCCAGCAGTTACCGGCGAGGAGCTGGGGCCAACGTCCTGACTTTC. Translated, it gives CASSYRRGAGANVLTF.

This clone has more than one count but fewer than ten. This chain uses TRBV7-9 with TRBJ1-1, with D perhaps matching TRBD1 (5 bases). Trimming cost V 4 bases and J 1 base, with 10 bases left between them. The CDR3 sequence is 14 residues long. Germline CDR1 reads SEHNR; CDR2 reads FQNEAQ (reference sequence). CDR3 sequence reads: CASSSGTQNTEAFF. The CDR3 DNA sequence: TGTGCCAGCAGCTCCGGGACCCAGAACACTGAAGCTTTCTTT. The complete variable domain, with remaining parts taken from reference TRBV7-9 and TRBJ1-1, reads DTGVSQNPRHKITKRGQNVTFRCDPISEHNRLYWYRQTLGQGPEFLTYFQNEAQLEKSRLLSDRFSAERPKGSFSTLEIQRTEQGDSAMYLCASSSGTQNTEAFFGQGTRLTVV.

This clone was observed a handful of times. V is TRBV6-1 and J is TRBJ1-4, with no clear D. V shed 1 base and J shed 8 bases, with 11 bases lying between them. This CDR3 region has 14 residues. Germline V gene sequence: CDR1 MNHNS, CDR2 SASEGT. CDR3 bases: TGTGCCAGCAGTGAAGACGGGATCGGGGAAAAACTGTTTTTT. This translates into CASSEDGIGEKLFF.

This chain uses TRBV19 with TRBJ1-1; D gene ambiguous. Germline CDR1 reads LNHDA; CDR2 reads SQIVND (reference sequence). CDR3 size: 14 residues. V gave up 3 bases and J gave up 0 bases, with 8 bases separating them. Written as DNA, the CDR3 is TGTGCCAGTAGTATTTCAGTTATGAACACTGAAGCTTTCTTT. It translates to CASSISVMNTEAFF. Filled out from reference TRBV19 and TRBJ1-1, the complete variable domain reads DGGITQSPKYLFRKEGQNVTLSCEQNLNHDAMYWYRQDPGQGLRLIYYSQIVNDFQKGDIAEGYSVSREKKESFPLTVTSAQKNPTAFYLCASSISVMNTEAFFGQGTRLTVV.